The clone carrying this T cell receptor (beta chain) was detected many times. What it binds is unknown. CDR3 length: 16 amino acids. Germline values: CDR1 SGHTS, CDR2 YDEGEE. V lost 0 bases and J 7 bases, leaving 14 bases between the germline ends. The source of the sample is a study of CD8+CD57+ T cells in acquired aplastic anemia. Study-level information: Mean DNA quantity obtained from sorted CD4+ and CD8+ cells was about 3.2 ug. An average of about 10.8 million reads for CD4+ cells was obtained from healthy donors.

General study results and limits: Shared by patients and controls, 25 to 35 CD8+ CDR3s were abundant in patients. Simpson's diversity of CD8+ cells was not significantly different in patients compared with controls.

CDR3 and TCR beta VDJ profiling relied on a genomic DNA template. TCRdb ran MiXCR on the reads and lists one entry per CDR3 protein. The data show just over 400,000 distinct CDR3 sequences, with 55% to 75% seen just once and 4% held by the top ten. The sequenced material came from sorted CD4+, CD8+, or CD8+CD57+ T cells (not recorded which) from PBMCs. The chain recombines TRBV5-8 with TRBJ2-6; D is tentatively TRBD1 or TRBD2 (6 bases each). The source is a human donor in good health, serving as a control. CDR3 in DNA: TGTGCCAGCAGCTTGGCGAGGGGGGTTGGAGCCAACGTCCTGACTTTC. This translates into CASSLARGVGANVLTF.